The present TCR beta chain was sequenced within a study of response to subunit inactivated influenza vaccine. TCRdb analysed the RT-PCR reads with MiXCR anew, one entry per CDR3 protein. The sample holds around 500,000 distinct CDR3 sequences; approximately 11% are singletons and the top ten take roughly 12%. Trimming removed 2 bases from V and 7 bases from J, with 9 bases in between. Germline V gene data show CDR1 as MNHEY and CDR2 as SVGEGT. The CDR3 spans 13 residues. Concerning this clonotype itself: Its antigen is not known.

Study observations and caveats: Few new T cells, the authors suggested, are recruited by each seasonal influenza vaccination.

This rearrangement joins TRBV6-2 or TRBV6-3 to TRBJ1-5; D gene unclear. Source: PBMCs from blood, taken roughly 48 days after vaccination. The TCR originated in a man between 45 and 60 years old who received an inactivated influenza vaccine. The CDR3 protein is CASSYLTTQPQHF. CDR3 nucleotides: TGTGCCAGCAGTTACCTGACGACGCAGCCCCAGCATTTT.